A selection of T cell receptor beta chains follows, all from one sample in a study of glioma-infiltrating T cells. TCRdb re-derived calls from the multiplex PCR reads in MiXCR, one entry per CDR3 protein. The repertoire holds around 140,000 distinct CDR3 sequences, with more than 35% as singletons. Sequencing input: glioma tissue, nonneoplastic brain tissue, or PBMCs (not recorded which). All receptors derive from a human donor with low-grade glioma or glioblastoma, undergoing nonglioma brain surgery, or in good health (not recorded which). CDR3s include the opening cysteine and the closing phenylalanine or tryptophan. The order of the fields is J gene, clone size, V gene, D gene, CDR3 protein, CDR3 DNA. A D gene is named only where the DNA matches it firmly. Size is omitted from some rows. Given values are once, few, many or a class for expanded clones.

TRBJ2-7 | many | TRBV6-2/TRBV6-3 | TRBD1 | CASSDQDRGYEQYF | TGTGCCAGCAGTGACCAGGACAGGGGTTACGAGCAGTACTTC
TRBJ1-1 | few | TRBV2 | TRBD1 | CASSVGQLINTEAFF | TGTGCCAGCAGTGTGGGACAGCTAATTAACACTGAAGCTTTCTTT
TRBJ2-2 | NA | TRBV20-1 | TRBD2 | CSARLAGDTGELFF | TGCAGTGCTAGACTAGCGGGAGACACCGGGGAGCTGTTTTTT
TRBJ2-7 | many | TRBV6-1 | NA | CASSYSFAEPYEQYF | TGTGCCAGCAGTTATTCCTTTGCGGAGCCCTACGAGCAGTACTTC
TRBJ2-5 | once | TRBV4-1 | TRBD1 | CASSQQTGGKETQYF | TGCGCCAGCAGCCAACAGACAGGGGGCAAAGAGACCCAGTACTTC
TRBJ2-6 | NA | TRBV6-1 | NA | CASSGAESGANVLTF | TGTGCCAGCAGCGGGGCGGAGTCTGGGGCCAACGTCCTGACTTTC
TRBJ2-5 | once | TRBV19 | NA | CASSLGTSSETQYF | TGTGCCAGTAGTCTCGGGACTTCTTCGGAGACCCAGTACTTC
TRBJ1-1 | few | TRBV20-1 | NA | CSARGGATNTEAFF | TGCAGTGCGCGCGGAGGGGCGACGAACACTGAAGCTTTCTTT
TRBJ2-3 | few | TRBV3-1 | NA | CASSQAGAITDTQYF | TGTGCCAGCAGCCAAGCGGGGGCGATCACAGATACGCAGTATTTT
TRBJ2-7 | NA | TRBV4-2 | TRBD2 | CANSQTSGGAYEQYF | TGTGCCAACAGCCAGACTAGCGGGGGGGCCTACGAGCAGTACTTC
TRBJ2-1 | few | TRBV7-6 | NA | CASSLEQGSYNEQFF | TGTGCCAGCAGCTTAGAACAGGGCTCCTACAATGAGCAGTTCTTC
TRBJ1-3 | NA | TRBV28 | NA | CATLRNTIYF | TGTGCCACCCTCCGAAACACCATATATTTT
TRBJ1-4 | NA | TRBV11-2 | NA | CASSPSTEKLFF | TGTGCCAGCAGCCCCTCCACGGAAAAACTGTTTTTT
TRBJ1-1 | few | TRBV10-3 | NA | CAISDRSNTEAFF | TGTGCCATCAGTGACAGGTCGAACACTGAAGCTTTCTTT
TRBJ1-2 | NA | TRBV7-2 | TRBD1 | CASSSTTGTGGGYTF | TGTGCCAGCAGTTCAACCACCGGGACAGGGGGTGGCTACACCTTC
TRBJ1-3 | few | TRBV11-2 | NA | CASSLGLRLTGNTIYF | TGTGCCAGCAGCTTAGGATTGCGGCTAACTGGAAACACCATATATTTT
TRBJ1-1 | NA | TRBV18 | NA | CASSSTDRNTEAFF | TGTGCCAGCTCATCTACCGACAGGAACACTGAAGCTTTCTTT
TRBJ2-2 | few | TRBV2 | NA | CASSAESGPLGTGELFF | TGTGCCAGCAGCGCCGAATCAGGACCATTAGGGACCGGGGAGCTGTTTTTT
TRBJ2-3 | few | TRBV7-2 | NA | CASSSYLQTDTQYF | TGTGCCAGCAGCTCTTACTTACAGACAGATACGCAGTATTTT
TRBJ1-2 | NA | TRBV10-3 | NA | CAISEGSYGYTF | TGTGCCATCAGTGAAGGGTCTTATGGCTACACCTTC
TRBJ2-3 | once | TRBV27 | NA | CASSSQESTDTQYF | TGTGCCAGCAGCTCACAGGAGAGCACAGATACGCAGTATTTT
TRBJ2-7 | NA | TRBV5-1 | TRBD1 | CASSGGTGVSYEQYF | TGCGCCAGCAGCGGAGGGACAGGGGTCTCCTACGAGCAGTACTTC
TRBJ2-7 | many | TRBV27 | TRBD2 | CAARASGRHHEQYF | TGTGCCGCCCGGGCTAGCGGGAGACACCACGAGCAGTACTTC
TRBJ2-5 | NA | TRBV7-2 | NA | CASSLGGGTQYF | TGTGCCAGCAGCTTAGGTGGCGGAACCCAGTACTTC
TRBJ1-5 | NA | TRBV18 | TRBD1 | CASSSQGASNQPQHF | TGTGCCAGCTCGTCACAGGGGGCTAGCAATCAGCCCCAGCATTTT
TRBJ1-3 | NA | TRBV25-1 | TRBD1 | CASRTGGTGNTIYF | TGTGCCAGCCGTACAGGGGGCACTGGAAACACCATATATTTT
TRBJ2-1 | NA | TRBV3-1 | TRBD2 | CASSPLSGNHNEQFF | TGTGCCAGCAGCCCCTTAAGCGGGAACCACAATGAGCAGTTCTTC
TRBJ1-2 | NA | TRBV2 | NA | CASSPAGALYGYTF | TGTGCCAGCAGTCCAGCAGGAGCCCTCTATGGCTACACCTTC
TRBJ2-5 | few | TRBV6-1 | NA | CASSYAGRLGLSGETQYF | TGTGCCAGCAGTTATGCCGGCCGTTTGGGGCTGTCTGGAGAGACCCAGTACTTC
TRBJ1-3 | NA | TRBV3-1 | NA | CASSRQAGNTIYF | TGTGCCAGCAGTCGACAGGCCGGGAACACCATATATTTT
TRBJ1-1 | NA | TRBV14 | NA | CASSQLYDTEAFF | TGTGCCAGCAGTCAGCTGTATGATACTGAAGCTTTCTTT
TRBJ1-2 | NA | TRBV5-6 | TRBD1 | CASSQTGTDLRGYGYTF | TGTGCCAGCAGCCAGACCGGGACAGACCTTCGTGGCTATGGCTACACCTTC